The clone carrying this T cell receptor (beta chain) turned up a few times. Its antigen is as yet unknown. These data belong to a study of beta chain features in type 1 diabetes. The study, taken as a whole, reports: It was among patients, rather than healthy donors, that naive, central memory and Treg TCRB repertoires appeared more similar. Because the template was cDNA, high-expressing cells might be over-represented.

TCRB transcripts that were expressed got sequenced, as all of the isolated RNA had been reverse transcribed. Sequencing was performed with immunoSEQ multiplex PCR; in TCRdb, only in-frame clones are kept and a portion is missing. The sample shows hundreds of thousands of clones, about 14% of them seen only once. Looked up from germline, CDR1 is SGHTA and CDR2 is FQGNSA. Trimming took 0 bases from V and 0 from J, leaving 14 bases between them. The CDR3 runs 17 residues. The chain carries TRBV7-2 and TRBJ1-2; TRBD1 is a possible D gene (6 bases). Sequencing was done on a sample of naive CD4+ T cells from blood. The sequence was obtained from a man between 18 and 29 years old in good health. The CDR3, as DNA: TGTGCCAGCAGCTTAGCGCAAGCCGGGACATCTAACTATGGCTACACCTTC. Translating it yields CASSLAQAGTSNYGYTF.